A single sample is the source of the 29 T cell receptor beta chains below, sequenced in a study of CXCR3-negative and CXCR3-positive naive CD8 T cells. Each TRB cDNA library was prepared by 5' RACE (with UMI labels). TCRdb re-called the 5' RACE reads, yielding one record per CDR3 amino acid sequence without DNA. The sample totals roughly 110,000 distinct CDR3 sequences. No antigen is known for these receptors. The study, taken as a whole, reports: Naive CXCR3-positive cells had TRB CDR3s more hydrophobic than those of CXCR3-negative naive cells.

Sequenced input: naive CXCR3+ CD8+ T cells from blood. As for subset: CD45RO-CCR7+CD27+CD95- naive CD8+ T cells expressing CXCR3 (TNR3+). The receptors stem from a human donor in good health. Some clones in this sample may be carry-over from other donors' samples.

The chain is built from TRBV23-1 and TRBJ2-7. TRBV23-1 counts as an open reading frame of uncertain function. The CDR3 sequence is 15 residues long. The CDR3 reads CASSQLRQGSYEQYF.

The rearrangement uses TRBV2 and TRBJ2-3; TCRdb calls TRBD2, which cannot be checked without DNA. The CDR3 spans 12 residues. CDR1 and CDR2 from the germline V gene are SNHLY and FYNNEI. CDR3 residues: CATSGLGDTQYF.

The V call is TRBV27, the J call TRBJ2-3; TCRdb selects TRBD1, and the lack of DNA leaves this call unchecked. CDR3 size: 14 residues. Per germline, CDR1 MNHEY and CDR2 SMNVEV (reference sequence). This CDR3 is CASRPGIAPDTQYF.

This rearrangement joins TRBV7-2 to TRBJ2-7; TCRdb designates TRBD2, a call that cannot be tested without DNA. Germline V lookup: CDR1 SGHTA, CDR2 FQGNSA. The CDR3 contains 13 residues. The CDR3 region is CASSFAGGGEQYF. The full variable domain, in which reference TRBV7-2 and TRBJ2-7 provide the parts outside the CDR3, is GAGVSQSPSNKVTEKGKDVELRCDPISGHTALYWYRQSLGQGLEFLIYFQGNSAPDKSGLPSDRFSAERTGGSVSTLTIQRTQQEDSAVYLCASSFAGGGEQYFGPGTRLTVT.

The gene calls are TRBV6-1 and TRBJ2-5; the TRBD1 assignment by TCRdb is unverifiable without DNA. In germline, CDR1 is MNHNS, CDR2 SASEGT. This CDR3 contains 16 residues. CDR3 protein: CASSRRDRGNGETQYF.

The chain has TRBV20-1 and TRBJ2-7; TCRdb picks TRBD1, but there is no DNA to check that call. The CDR3 covers 13 residues. In germline, CDR1 is DFQATT, CDR2 SNEGSKA (reference sequence). The CDR3 sequence is CSAQGRLSYEQYF.

The rearrangement links TRBV11-3 to TRBJ2-7; TCRdb designates TRBD2, a call that cannot be tested without DNA. Germline CDR1 reads SGHNT; CDR2 reads YENEEA. This CDR3 comprises 15 residues. The CDR3 loop reads CASSHPTSLVSEQYF.

The rearrangement uses TRBV3-1 and TRBJ1-1. Germline-derived CDR1 and CDR2 are LGHDT and YNNKEL (reference sequence). The CDR3 covers 16 residues. The CDR3: CASSQTGPSTAPEAFF.

V and J are TRBV9 and TRBJ2-7; no DNA is available, so the TRBD1 call from TCRdb remains unchecked. Germline V lookup: CDR1 SGDLS, CDR2 YYNGEE. The CDR3 has 15 residues. This CDR3 is CASSVGQGKAYEQYF.

The gene calls are TRBV29-1 and TRBJ2-1; with no DNA, the TCRdb D assignment of TRBD1 cannot be verified. This CDR3 has 15 amino acids. CDR1 and CDR2 (germline): SQVTM, ANQGSEA. This CDR3 is CSAGDGGALYNEQFF.

The chain combines TRBV4-3 with TRBJ2-7; checking the TCRdb D call of TRBD1 is not possible without DNA. Looked up from germline, CDR1 is LGHNA and CDR2 is YSLEER. The CDR3 contains 15 residues. CDR3: CASSLTPGHIYEQYF.

The rearrangement links TRBV5-4 to TRBJ1-2; TCRdb's D call of TRBD1 is untestable without DNA. CDR3 length: 20 amino acids. The germline V gene has CDR1 SGHNT and CDR2 YYREEE (reference sequence). The CDR3 sequence is CASSPEILRDQFTVNYGYTF.

The genes are TRBV4-2 and TRBJ2-7. The germline gives CDR1 LGHNA, CDR2 YNFKEQ. CDR3 length equals 14 residues. The chain's CDR3 is CASSQDLGFYEQYF.

V is TRBV12-3 or TRBV12-4 and J is TRBJ2-4; TCRdb names TRBD1, which stays unverified in the absence of DNA. The CDR3 has 14 amino acids. CDR3 sequence reads: CASSLFGRLDIQYF.

The V call is TRBV28, the J call TRBJ2-5; no DNA is available, so the TRBD1 call from TCRdb remains unchecked. Per germline, CDR1 MDHEN and CDR2 SYDVKM. This CDR3 region has 13 residues. The CDR3 spells CASSPGQDETQYF.

The rearrangement joins TRBV5-1 to TRBJ1-5. The germline CDR1 and CDR2 sequences are SGHRS and YFSETQ. The CDR3 is 13 amino acids. CDR3 in amino acids: CASRVGSNQPQHF.

This chain links TRBV18 with TRBJ2-1. Germline-derived CDR1 and CDR2 are KGHSH and LQKENI. CDR3 length: 13 amino acids. CDR3 sequence: CASSPPGGSEQFF.

This rearrangement joins TRBV9 to TRBJ2-1. This CDR3 comprises 17 residues. Per the germline V gene, CDR1 is SGDLS and CDR2 is YYNGEE. The CDR3 protein is CASSVGMSGRPYNEQFF.

The chain carries TRBV9 and TRBJ2-5; TCRdb indicates TRBD1, and absent DNA this call remains unverified. The CDR3 sequence is 15 residues long. Germline values: CDR1 SGDLS, CDR2 YYNGEE. This chain's CDR3 is CASGLHDGAGETQYF.

The rearrangement links TRBV19 to TRBJ2-1; checking the TCRdb D call of TRBD2 is not possible without DNA. Germline V gene sequence: CDR1 LNHDA, CDR2 SQIVND (reference sequence). CDR3 length equals 14 residues. CDR3 residues: CASKTSGPYNEQFF.

J is TRBJ2-1 and V is TRBV7-9; TCRdb designates TRBD2, a call that cannot be tested without DNA. The germline V gene has CDR1 SEHNR and CDR2 FQNEAQ (reference sequence). CDR3 size: 14 residues. The CDR3 loop reads CASSPSGGPNEQFF.

The rearrangement links TRBV29-1 to TRBJ2-7; TCRdb's D gene call, TRBD2, goes unchecked for lack of DNA. Germline V CDR1 and CDR2: SQVTM, ANQGSEA. The CDR3 spans 11 residues. The CDR3 loop is CSVKEGYEQYF.

The chain recombines TRBV12-3 or TRBV12-4 with TRBJ2-1; TCRdb selects TRBD2, and the lack of DNA leaves this call unchecked. The CDR3 extends over 15 amino acids. The CDR3 protein is CASTSRLLVSTEQFF.

The chain recombines TRBV4-1 with TRBJ1-1. The CDR3 runs 12 residues. CDR1 and CDR2 (germline): MGHRA, YSYEKL. The CDR3 loop is CASSQMRGLAFF.

The chain uses TRBV5-1 and TRBJ1-2; TCRdb's D gene call, TRBD1, goes unchecked for lack of DNA. The V gene's germline CDR1 is SGHRS and CDR2 YFSETQ. The CDR3 runs 16 residues. CDR3 region: CASSPTQGARSYGYTF.

This rearrangement joins TRBV7-6 to TRBJ2-3; TCRdb reports TRBD2, a call that lacks DNA to check it against. The CDR3 is 16 amino acids. The germline V gene encodes CDR1 SGHVS and CDR2 FNYEAQ. The CDR3 sequence is CASSVPCGGITDTQYF.

This chain joins TRBV28 and TRBJ2-2; TCRdb gives TRBD2 as the D gene, but with no DNA this cannot be confirmed. The CDR3 covers 18 residues. Germline-derived CDR1 and CDR2 are MDHEN and SYDVKM. The CDR3 region is CASSSSSGGAQHTGELFF.

CDR3 residues: CASSQGNGYNEQFF. This chain connects TRBV4-2 to TRBJ2-1. The CDR3 spans 14 residues. The germline gives CDR1 LGHNA, CDR2 YNFKEQ.

The chain is built from TRBV7-3 and TRBJ2-2; without DNA, the TCRdb call of TRBD1 cannot be checked. Germline values: CDR1 SGHTA, CDR2 FQGTGA. The CDR3 is 15 amino acids. The CDR3 spells CASSSLGGNTGELFF.